This T cell receptor beta chain was observed in a study of OX40 agonist ivuxolimab in advanced cancers. Across the whole study: At 0.01 to 10 mg/kg, ivuxolimab was administered intravenously to patients every 2 weeks. Partial responses occurred in three patients (one hepatocellular carcinoma, two cutaneous melanoma).

Data came from immunoSEQ multiplex PCR; TCRdb stores just in-frame clones and leaves some out. The sample carries around 100,000 clones, 80% to 95% recorded once. Details on this clone: Antigen unknown.

This CDR3 comprises 14 residues. Prior autoimmune disease or systemic immunosuppression barred patients. General observations from the study: At doses 0.1 to 3.0 mg/kg, CD4+ and CD8+ clones expanded.

The chain links TRBV12-1 to TRBJ2-1; the D call TRBD2 from the table was never checked on the DNA. TRBV12-1 is deemed a pseudogene. This material consisted of CD4+ or CD8+ T cells sorted from blood, taken in a trial of the OX40 agonist ivuxolimab. The source is an adult with an advanced solid tumor such as melanoma, head and neck, liver or kidney cancer. CDR3 DNA: TGTGCCAGCAGCGGGACTAGCTCTTACAATGAGCAGTTCTTC. Amino acid sequence: CASSGTSSYNEQFF.